The 32 T cell receptor beta chains presented below share a single source sample, sequenced in a study of cytomegalovirus exposure and HLA in healthy donors. The PCR contained 60 Vbeta and 13 Jbeta primers. The repertoire was sequenced with immunoSEQ multiplex PCR; TCRdb's copy has only in-frame clones and lacks some. The sample lists 150,000 to 200,000 clones, 75% to 85% occurring once. The specimen sequenced was PBMCs. The receptors derive from a man younger than 35 in good health and CMV-seronegative.

J is TRBJ2-5 and V is TRBV6-6; 10 bases map to TRBD1. The DNA end favors TRBJ2-7, so the J call may be wrong. This CDR3 region has 14 residues. Germline V CDR1 and CDR2: MNHNY, SVGAGI (reference sequence). DNA for the CDR3: TGTGCCAGCAGTCGACAGGGGGCCCGGGACGAGCAGTACTTC. Translated, it gives CASSRQGARDEQYF.

This sequence joins TRBV6-5 and TRBJ1-5, with TRBD1 identical over 8 bases. V gave up 5 bases and J gave up 8 bases; unmatched junction bases: 5. The length of the CDR3 is 13 residues. From germline, CDR1 is MNHEY and CDR2 SVGAGI. The CDR3 nucleotides are TGTGCCAGCAGTGGACAGGGAAGGGAGCCCCAGCATTTT. Translating gives CASSGQGREPQHF.

The rearrangement links TRBV28 to TRBJ2-1; 10 nucleotides agree with TRBD2. This CDR3 spans 16 amino acids. Germline CDR1 and CDR2: MDHEN and SYDVKM. J was trimmed by 4 bases and V by 5 bases; bases with no gene match: 8. The CDR3 loop reads CASSPTGLAAYNEQFF. The DNA for the CDR3 is TGTGCCAGCAGTCCTACCGGACTAGCGGCTTACAATGAGCAGTTCTTC. The full variable domain, in which reference TRBV28 and TRBJ2-1 provide the parts outside the CDR3, is DVKVTQSSRYLVKRTGEKVFLECVQDMDHENMFWYRQDPGLGLRLIYFSYDVKMKEKGDIPEGYSVSREKKERFSLILESASTNQTSMYLCASSPTGLAAYNEQFFGPGTRLTVL.

This clone has a handful of counts. One junction end disagrees with the germline gene, perhaps due to a read error. The chain employs TRBV6-1 and TRBJ2-5; 10 positions match TRBD2. The V gene's germline CDR1 is MNHNS and CDR2 SASEGT. The CDR3 loop spans 15 amino acids. The CDR3 reads CAISENSGGWETQYF. DNA for the CDR3: TGTGCCATCAGTGAAAATAGCGGGGGGTGGGAGACCCAGTACTTC.

This chain connects TRBV4-1 to TRBJ2-1, with D perhaps TRBD2 (5 bases). V was cut by 0 bases and J by 2 bases, with 17 bases left in between. Germline V gene sequence: CDR1 MGHRA, CDR2 YSYEKL. The CDR3 contains 18 residues. Written as DNA, the CDR3 is TGCGCCAGCAGCCAAGATTTCGACCGTCAGCGGACCTACAATGAGCAGTTCTTC. Amino acids: CASSQDFDRQRTYNEQFF.

The CDR3: CASSWGQGVREKLFF. The CDR3, as DNA: TGTGCCAGCAGCTGGGGACAGGGGGTGCGCGAAAAACTGTTTTTT. The chain couples TRBV5-6 to TRBJ1-4, with 11 bases identical to TRBD1. V gave up 3 bases and J gave up 8 bases; unmatched junction bases: 6. The germline CDR1 and CDR2 sequences are SGHDT and YYEEEE. CDR3 length: 15 amino acids.

This clone was recorded once. This rearrangement joins TRBV9 to TRBJ2-3, with 7 bases lining up with TRBD2. After removal of 3 bases from V and 4 bases from J, the junction contained 8 bases not matched to a gene. The CDR3 loop spans 15 amino acids. The germline V gene encodes CDR1 SGDLS and CDR2 YYNGEE. CDR3 in amino acids: CASSAFPSGPDTQYF. In nucleotides, the CDR3 is TGTGCCAGCAGCGCATTCCCTAGCGGACCAGATACGCAGTATTTT.

The rearrangement uses TRBV5-4 and TRBJ2-5; the match to TRBD2 covers 9 bases. Per the germline V gene, CDR1 is SGHNT and CDR2 is YYREEE (reference sequence). The trim removed 4 bases at V and 5 bases at J, leaving 9 bases unmatched. The CDR3 has 15 residues. For the CDR3, the DNA is TGTGCCAGCAGCCCTGGGCGGACTAGCGAGGAGACCCAGTACTTC. It is translated as CASSPGRTSEETQYF.

The rearrangement uses TRBV5-1 and TRBJ2-3; 9 bases fit TRBD2. Germline V gene sequence: CDR1 SGHRS, CDR2 YFSETQ. V dropped 2 bases and J dropped 1; count of bases not matched to a gene: 5. The CDR3 extends over 16 amino acids. The CDR3 region has the DNA TGCGCCAGCAGCTTAATAGCGGGGGCGGGCACAGATACGCAGTATTTT. Residues: CASSLIAGAGTDTQYF.

This clone was observed once. V and J are TRBV27 and TRBJ2-1, with 14 bases that match TRBD2. The germline CDR1 and CDR2 sequences are MNHEY and SMNVEV (reference sequence). This CDR3 is built from 18 residues. V lost 6 bases and J lost 8; bases outside the gene matches: 15. The CDR3 DNA sequence: TGTGCCAGCAGGGCGGGACTAGCGGGAGAACCATCTTTGGATGAGCAGTTCTTC. It is translated as CASRAGLAGEPSLDEQFF.

J is TRBJ2-1 and V is TRBV2, with 12 bases fitting TRBD2. This CDR3 region has 15 residues. Unmatched junction bases numbered 5, after V lost 2 bases and J lost 9 bases. Germline lookup yields CDR1 SNHLY and CDR2 FYNNEI. CDR3 DNA: TGTGCCAGCAGTGAACCGACTAGCGGGAGCGGTGAGCAGTTCTTC. It specifies CASSEPTSGSGEQFF.

The chain recombines TRBV10-3 with TRBJ2-7; 7 bases line up with TRBD1. The CDR3 is 14 amino acids. The trim removed 5 bases at V and 4 bases at J, leaving 8 bases unmatched. Germline values: CDR1 ENHRY, CDR2 SYGVKD. CDR3: CAISRGQPPYEQYF. CDR3 nucleotides: TGTGCCATCAGTAGGGGACAGCCTCCTTACGAGCAGTACTTC.

The chain links TRBV18 to TRBJ1-6; D is possibly TRBD1 (5 bases). This CDR3 is built from 17 residues. With 1 base removed from V and 5 bases from J, the gap between germline ends came to 15 bases. Germline V CDR1 and CDR2: KGHSH, LQKENI. CDR3: CASSPLSRGGNNSPLHF. For the CDR3, the DNA is TGTGCCAGCTCACCACTATCACGGGGGGGTAATAATTCACCCCTCCACTTT.

V is TRBV30 and J is TRBJ2-7, with 7 bases identical to TRBD1. J was trimmed by 2 bases and V by 3 bases; bases with no gene match: 4. Germline-derived CDR1 and CDR2 are GTSNPN and SVGIG (reference sequence). This CDR3 region has 13 residues. The CDR3 spells CAWRKGQPYEQYF. The CDR3 bases are TGTGCCTGGAGGAAGGGACAGCCCTACGAGCAGTACTTC. The complete variable domain, with remaining parts taken from reference TRBV30 and TRBJ2-7, reads SQTIHQWPATLVQPVGSPLSLECTVEGTSNPNLYWYRQAAGRGLQLLFYSVGIGQISSEVPQNLSASRPQDRQFILSSKKLLLSDSGFYLCAWRKGQPYEQYFGPGTRLTVT.

The chain combines TRBV7-2 with TRBJ2-3; D is uncertain. From germline, CDR1 is SGHTA and CDR2 FQGNSA. CDR3 length: 13 amino acids. Deletions cut 8 bases from V and 4 bases from J, with 13 bases between. CDR3 nucleotides: TGTGCCAGCGCGATCTTCCTGGCAGATACGCAGTATTTT. It translates to CASAIFLADTQYF. Using reference TRBV7-2 and TRBJ2-3 for the parts outside the CDR3, the full variable domain is GAGVSQSPSNKVTEKGKDVELRCDPISGHTALYWYRQSLGQGLEFLIYFQGNSAPDKSGLPSDRFSAERTGGSVSTLTIQRTQQEDSAVYLCASAIFLADTQYFGPGTRLTVL.

The rearrangement links TRBV2 to TRBJ1-6; D ambiguous. CDR1 and CDR2 from the germline V gene are SNHLY and FYNNEI. The CDR3 loop spans 15 amino acids. V lost 6 bases to trimming and J lost 8 bases, with 17 bases between them. The CDR3: CASRRLGIPDSPLHF. The CDR3 DNA sequence: TGTGCCAGCAGGAGATTGGGCATACCTGATTCACCCCTCCACTTT.

This clone was counted a few times. CDR3 loop: CASSIVASGGGTDTQYF. Here the CDR3 DNA reads TGTGCCAGTAGTATAGTGGCTAGCGGGGGGGGAACAGATACGCAGTATTTT. This chain uses TRBV19 with TRBJ2-3; 12 bases fit TRBD2. The CDR3 loop spans 17 amino acids. The J segment lost 3 bases and the V segment lost 1 base, leaving 5 bases of the junction unmatched. CDR1 LNHDA and CDR2 SQIVND come from the germline V gene (reference sequence).

CDR3 coding DNA: TGTGCCAGCAGTGGGGCTTGGTGGACAGTGACCTACGAGCAGTACTTC. Its translation: CASSGAWWTVTYEQYF. The chain couples TRBV28 to TRBJ2-7; TRBD1 might be the D (6 bases). Looked up from germline, CDR1 is MDHEN and CDR2 is SYDVKM. This CDR3 spans 16 amino acids. Trimming shortened V by 5 bases and J by 2 bases, and 19 bases separated the two germline ends.

This chain links TRBV7-2 with TRBJ2-3; D not certain. V lost 5 bases to trimming and J lost 1 base, with 7 bases between them. There are 13 residues in the CDR3. Germline V lookup: CDR1 SGHTA, CDR2 FQGNSA. The DNA for the CDR3 is TGTGCCAGCAGCGATCCAGGCACAGATACGCAGTATTTT. It encodes CASSDPGTDTQYF.

The chain carries TRBV5-1 and TRBJ1-5, with D maybe TRBD1 (5 bases). CDR3 length: 13 residues. Germline V gene data show CDR1 as SGHRS and CDR2 as YFSETQ. V lost 3 bases and J 4 bases, leaving 8 bases between the germline ends. The CDR3: CASSWGTNQPQHF. As DNA, the CDR3 is TGCGCCAGCAGCTGGGGGACTAATCAGCCCCAGCATTTT. The entire variable domain, with the rest obtained from reference TRBV5-1 and TRBJ1-5, is as follows: KAGVTQTPRYLIKTRGQQVTLSCSPISGHRSVSWYQQTPGQGLQFLFEYFSETQRNKGNFPGRFSGRQFSNSRSEMNVSTLELGDSALYLCASSWGTNQPQHFGDGTRLSIL.

The chain joins TRBV5-1 to TRBJ1-2; D remains unclear. Germline V gene sequence: CDR1 SGHRS, CDR2 YFSETQ. Deletions cut 4 bases from V and 5 bases from J, with 18 bases between. The CDR3 is 15 residues long. The DNA of the CDR3 is TGCGCCAGCAGCATATCGTCGGTTCGAGGGTATGGCTACACCTTC. It specifies CASSISSVRGYGYTF. Full variable domain (outside the CDR3, taken from reference TRBV5-1 and TRBJ1-2): KAGVTQTPRYLIKTRGQQVTLSCSPISGHRSVSWYQQTPGQGLQFLFEYFSETQRNKGNFPGRFSGRQFSNSRSEMNVSTLELGDSALYLCASSISSVRGYGYTFGSGTRLTVV.

This chain connects TRBV30 to TRBJ1-3; D not certain. CDR1 is GTSNPN and CDR2 is SVGIG in the germline V gene (reference sequence). This CDR3 has 12 amino acids. The V end was cut by 6 bases, the J end by 0 bases, with 6 bases between. The CDR3 sequence is CACGSSGNTIYF. CDR3 DNA sequence: TGTGCCTGTGGGAGCTCTGGAAACACCATATATTTT. The whole variable domain, remainder taken from reference TRBV30 and TRBJ1-3, is SQTIHQWPATLVQPVGSPLSLECTVEGTSNPNLYWYRQAAGRGLQLLFYSVGIGQISSEVPQNLSASRPQDRQFILSSKKLLLSDSGFYLCACGSSGNTIYFGEGSWLTVV.

The rearrangement uses TRBV2 and TRBJ2-1, with 7 nucleotides matching TRBD1. This CDR3 contains 14 residues. V dropped 6 bases and J dropped 1; count of bases not matched to a gene: 3. Germline-derived CDR1 and CDR2 are SNHLY and FYNNEI. CDR3 sequence reads: CASRAGGSYNEQFF. The CDR3 DNA follows: TGTGCCAGCAGGGCAGGGGGATCCTACAATGAGCAGTTCTTC.

The chain uses TRBV2 and TRBJ2-3; D possibly corresponds to TRBD2 (6 bases). Trimming removed 4 bases at V and 10 bases at J, with 21 bases between. Looked up from germline, CDR1 is SNHLY and CDR2 is FYNNEI. The CDR3 consists of 15 residues. The CDR3 loop is CASSVGTQLPVAQYF. In DNA form, the CDR3 reads TGTGCCAGCAGTGTAGGGACTCAGCTCCCCGTAGCGCAGTATTTT.

This chain connects TRBV7-8 to TRBJ2-7, with D maybe TRBD2 (6 bases). Germline V gives CDR1 SGHVS, CDR2 FQNEAQ. The CDR3 has 14 amino acids. V dropped 2 bases and J dropped 3 bases, with 11 bases sitting between them. The CDR3 DNA reads as TGTGCCAGCAGCTTACCGGAGGGGCGCTACGAGCAGTACTTC. Translated: CASSLPEGRYEQYF.

The rearrangement uses TRBV30 and TRBJ2-1; 12 nucleotides agree with TRBD2. V was clipped by 5 bases and J by 6 bases; unmatched bases: 8. CDR3 length equals 15 residues. Germline V lookup: CDR1 GTSNPN, CDR2 SVGIG (reference sequence). The CDR3 loop is CAWFSLGLAGNEQFF. The CDR3 bases are TGTGCCTGGTTCAGTTTGGGACTAGCGGGCAATGAGCAGTTCTTC.

Turning to this clone: The junction shows a germline mismatch at one end, possibly a read error. This chain joins TRBV7-9 and TRBJ1-1; weak D call: TRBD1 (6 bases). CDR1 is SEHNR and CDR2 is FQNEAQ in the germline V gene (reference sequence). The CDR3 is made up of 18 amino acids. Written as DNA, the CDR3 is TGTTCCAGCAGCCCGCTAACCAGGGGAGGGGCGTTAGGGGCTGAAGCTTTCTTT. Protein sequence: CSSSPLTRGGALGAEAFF.

The chain recombines TRBV5-1 with TRBJ2-5, with a weak D call TRBD1 (6 bases). The J call may be mistaken, given a closer DNA end match to TRBJ2-7. Germline values: CDR1 SGHRS, CDR2 YFSETQ. There are 15 residues in the CDR3. The CDR3 DNA reads as TGCGCCAGCAGCTTGGCCGGGACACCAACCTACGAGCAGTACTTC. Its protein product is CASSLAGTPTYEQYF.

The V and J genes are TRBV18 and TRBJ1-5; TRBD1 is a possible D gene (6 bases). The CDR3 loop spans 13 amino acids. The germline V and J ends were trimmed by 6 bases and 5 bases, with 11 bases remaining between them. The germline gives CDR1 KGHSH, CDR2 LQKENI. Here the CDR3 DNA reads TGTGCCAGCTCCGGGAGGGGGGATCAGCCCCAGCATTTT. Residues: CASSGRGDQPQHF.

The chain has TRBV10-1 and TRBJ1-2, with 9 bases aligning to TRBD1. In germline, CDR1 is WNHNN, CDR2 SYGVQD (reference sequence). The CDR3 loop spans 19 amino acids. V was pared by 7 bases and J by 7 bases, with 25 bases of the junction left unmatched. CDR3 coding DNA: TGCGCCAGCATTCCGATCGGGACAGGGTTTTCCTTGCCCCCCTTTGGCTACACCTTC. Its protein product is CASIPIGTGFSLPPFGYTF.

CDR3 sequence reads: CASSDFIGQGGETQYF. CDR3 bases: TGTGCCAGCAGTGACTTTATCGGACAGGGAGGAGAGACCCAGTACTTC. V is TRBV6-1 and J is TRBJ2-5; 8 bases match TRBD1. Trimming removed 3 bases from V and 4 bases from J; junction bases left unmatched: 10. The germline gives CDR1 MNHNS, CDR2 SASEGT. The CDR3 runs to 16 residues.

The chain joins TRBV2 to TRBJ1-2; 9 bases align to TRBD1. The length of the CDR3 is 16 residues. Germline lookup yields CDR1 SNHLY and CDR2 FYNNEI. V gave up 5 bases and J gave up 7 bases; unmatched junction bases: 14. The CDR3 loop reads CASSSTGTGTGAGYTF. The CDR3 DNA is TGTGCCAGCAGTTCGACCGGGACAGGGACCGGGGCTGGCTACACCTTC.